The clone carrying this T cell receptor beta chain came up many times. The CDR3 is made up of 12 amino acids. Germline V gene data show CDR1 as SQVTM and CDR2 as ANQGSEA. The V end lost 5 bases, the J end lost 4 bases, and 9 bases lay between the germline ends. Construction of the TCRbeta library involved unique molecular identifiers. In TCRdb, the PCR reads were re-called with MiXCR into one record per CDR3 protein. The data contain approximately 590,000 distinct CDR3 sequences, 8% to 11% of them singletons. The data stem from a study of T-cell reconstitution after alpha-beta-depleted transplantation in children.

This TCR derives from a human donor who donated a stem cell graft to a child with acute myeloid leukemia. This chain links TRBV29-1 with TRBJ2-1; no clear D. Specimen: PBMCs from the stem cell graft donor, collected from the stem cell graft. In DNA form, the CDR3 reads TGCAGCGTTCGGGCAGAGTACAATGAGCAGTTCTTC. Amino acids: CSVRAEYNEQFF.